This T cell receptor beta chain came from a study of control samples from healthy donors and cancer patients. V was clipped by 3 bases and J by 8 bases, with 16 bases between them. CDR3 length equals 13 residues. Germline CDR1 GTSNPN, CDR2 SVGIG (reference sequence). The repertoire was sequenced with immunoSEQ multiplex PCR; TCRdb's copy has only in-frame clones and lacks some. The sample lists about 150,000 clones; 93% were seen once. V gene TRBV30 combines with J gene TRBJ1-2; unclear D gene. This clonotype was sampled from a young man in good health. The sequenced material came from blood. DNA of the CDR3: TGTGCCTGGAGCAACGGGCAATCTCGGGGCTACACCTTC. Translating it yields CAWSNGQSRGYTF.